The rows below give T cell receptor beta chains drawn from one sample of a study of blood T cells in healthy people across ages. Each CDR3 protein is one row after TCRdb ran MiXCR on the 5' RACE reads. This table has approximately 670,000 distinct CDR3 sequences, less than 45% appearing once. The source material was blood. The receptors were gathered from a man older than 75 in good health. Both conserved end residues are part of each CDR3. The D gene is left open where the match is weak. A row's size may be missing; if present it is once, few, many or a size class.

CDR3 DNA	CDR3 protein	CDR3 length	V gene	D gene	J gene	clone size
TGTGCCAGCAGCCAAGATTGGGACAGCTACGAGCAGTACTTC	CASSQDWDSYEQYF	14	TRBV3-1	TRBD1	TRBJ2-7	few
TGTGCCAGCAGTCCCAACTGGGATACGCAGTATTTT	CASSPNWDTQYF	12	TRBV6-2/TRBV6-3	-	TRBJ2-3	few
TGTGCCAGCAGCTTAGGTGCAGGGACTAACTATGGCTACACCTTC	CASSLGAGTNYGYTF	15	TRBV13	-	TRBJ1-2	many
TGCGCCAGCAGCTTGGGTATAGCGGGAGCCACCGGGGAGCTGTTTTTT	CASSLGIAGATGELFF	16	TRBV5-1	TRBD2	TRBJ2-2	-
TGTGCCAGCTCACCCGGGACAGAGTTGCACGAGCAGTACTTC	CASSPGTELHEQYF	14	TRBV18	TRBD1	TRBJ2-7	-
TGTGCCAGCAGTCCCCGATCGGGACTAGCGGGATGTGAGCAGTTCTTC	CASSPRSGLAGCEQFF	16	TRBV27	TRBD2	TRBJ2-1	-
TGTGCCAGCAGTCGAACTAGCGGGAGGGCTGAGGGCGCAGATACGCAGTATTTT	CASSRTSGRAEGADTQYF	18	TRBV3-1	TRBD2	TRBJ2-3	-
TGTGCCAGCAGCCGACAGGGGGCCGTGAATTCACCCCTCCACTTT	CASSRQGAVNSPLHF	15	TRBV14	TRBD1	TRBJ1-6	few
TGTGCCAGCAGTTACGGGGCTAGGGGCGAGACCCAGTACTTC	CASSYGARGETQYF	14	TRBV6-2/TRBV6-3	-	TRBJ2-5	few
TGCGCCAGCAGCCAAGATTTCCGGAGCCCCTACGAGCAGTACTTC	CASSQDFRSPYEQYF	15	TRBV4-3	-	TRBJ2-7	few
TGCAGCGTTGAACCGCAAAACAGGGGAGCAGTGGCCACAGATACGCAGTATTTT	CSVEPQNRGAVATDTQYF	18	TRBV29-1	TRBD1	TRBJ2-3	-
TGTGCCAGCAGTTTGGGACAGGTCGATCAGCCCCAGCATTTT	CASSLGQVDQPQHF	14	TRBV12-3/TRBV12-4	TRBD1	TRBJ1-5	-
TGTGCCAGCAGCCTCCCCGCGCCCCGAGGGACAGATACGCAGTATTTT	CASSLPAPRGTDTQYF	16	TRBV4-2	-	TRBJ2-3	few
TGTGCCAGCAGCTTAGAAGGGAACCTAGCCAAAAACATTCAGTACTTC	CASSLEGNLAKNIQYF	16	TRBV7-9	-	TRBJ2-4	-
TGTGCCAGCAGCCCAAATGGACGGAAAGAGACCCAGTACTTC	CASSPNGRKETQYF	14	TRBV7-6	-	TRBJ2-5	-
TGTGCCAGCAAGGGGGCCAAAAACATTCAGTACTTC	CASKGAKNIQYF	12	TRBV2	-	TRBJ2-4	-
TGTGCCAGCAGACCACAGGGAGCAAACACCGGGGAGCTGTTTTTT	CASRPQGANTGELFF	15	TRBV6-2/TRBV6-3	-	TRBJ2-2	few
TGTGCCAGCAGCCGCCCCGAGGACAGGGTTACAGATACGCAGTATTTT	CASSRPEDRVTDTQYF	16	TRBV27	TRBD1	TRBJ2-3	-
TGTGCCAGCAACTTGTTTGTTCGAGAGACCCAGTACTTC	CASNLFVRETQYF	13	TRBV5-1	-	TRBJ2-5	-
TGTGCCAGCAGCCCGACCGGGACAGCCAGCAATCAGCCCCAGCATTTT	CASSPTGTASNQPQHF	16	TRBV4-2	TRBD1	TRBJ1-5	-
TGCGCCAGCAGCCTAGGGGACAGTCTGGGGAATCAGCCCCAGCATTTT	CASSLGDSLGNQPQHF	16	TRBV4-1	TRBD1	TRBJ1-5	-
TGTGCCAGCAGTTTACAGGGGGCCCTCCTCGAGCAGTACTTC	CASSLQGALLEQYF	14	TRBV28	TRBD1	TRBJ2-7	many
TGTGCCAGCAACCGAGCGGGAGGGATTTACGAGCAGTACTTC	CASNRAGGIYEQYF	14	TRBV6-1	TRBD2	TRBJ2-7	-
TGCAGCGTTGAGGGGGTCTTGTCGGGGGGGCACTACGAGCAGTACTTC	CSVEGVLSGGHYEQYF	16	TRBV29-1	TRBD2	TRBJ2-7	few
TGCGCCAGCAGCCAGAACAGGGGGCGCGGCTTTGCCAACGTCCTGACTTTC	CASSQNRGRGFANVLTF	17	TRBV4-3	TRBD1	TRBJ2-6	once
TGTGCCAGCAGCTTAGTTGGGCGTTCACCCCTCCACTTT	CASSLVGRSPLHF	13	TRBV7-2	-	TRBJ1-6	-
TGTGCCAGCAGCCCCGGACAGGCCCACCGCACAGATACGCAGTATTTT	CASSPGQAHRTDTQYF	16	TRBV9	TRBD1	TRBJ2-3	-
TGTGCCAGCAGCGTAGGCCCGGAGGGTCAAGAGACCCAGTTCTTC	CASSVGPEGQETQFF	15	TRBV9	-	TRBJ2-1	-
TGTGCCACCAGTGATTTGCCCCGGACAGGACAAGAGACCCAGTACTTC	CATSDLPRTGQETQYF	16	TRBV24-1	TRBD1	TRBJ2-5	-
TGTGCCATCATGCCTAGCGGGGGGACCGGGCATGAGCAGTTCTTC	CAIMPSGGTGHEQFF	15	TRBV10-3	TRBD2	TRBJ2-1	-
TGTGCCAGCAGTTACGGGGGAGGGTCCAATGAGCAGTACTTC	CASSYGGGSNEQYF	14	TRBV6-5	TRBD2	TRBJ2-7	-
TGTGCCAGCAGGCAGGGAGTGGAGAACAATGAGCAGTTCTTC	CASRQGVENNEQFF	14	TRBV6-2/TRBV6-3	-	TRBJ2-1	many
TGTGCCAGCAGTGAGGGGACAGGGGGTGCCTACGAGCAGTACTTC	CASSEGTGGAYEQYF	15	TRBV3-1	TRBD1	TRBJ2-7	-
TGTGCCAGCACCAACGGGGCGCCGAACACCGGGGAGCTGTTTTTT	CASTNGAPNTGELFF	15	TRBV7-9	-	TRBJ2-2	few